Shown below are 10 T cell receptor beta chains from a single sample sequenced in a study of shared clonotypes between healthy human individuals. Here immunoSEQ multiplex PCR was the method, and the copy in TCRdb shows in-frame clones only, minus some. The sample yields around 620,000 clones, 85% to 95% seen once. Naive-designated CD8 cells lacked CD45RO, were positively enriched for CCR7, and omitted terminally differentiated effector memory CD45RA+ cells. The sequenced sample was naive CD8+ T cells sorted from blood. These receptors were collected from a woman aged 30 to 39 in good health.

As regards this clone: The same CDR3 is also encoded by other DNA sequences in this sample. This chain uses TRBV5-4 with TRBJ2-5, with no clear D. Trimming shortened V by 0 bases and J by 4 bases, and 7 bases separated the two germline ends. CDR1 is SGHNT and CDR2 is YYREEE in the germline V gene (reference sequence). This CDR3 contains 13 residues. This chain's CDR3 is CASSLESTETQYF. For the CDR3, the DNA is TGTGCCAGCAGCTTGGAGAGCACAGAGACCCAGTACTTC.

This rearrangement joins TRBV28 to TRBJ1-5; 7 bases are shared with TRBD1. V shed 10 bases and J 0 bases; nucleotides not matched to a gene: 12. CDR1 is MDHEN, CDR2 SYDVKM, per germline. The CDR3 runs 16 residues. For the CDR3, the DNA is TGTGCCACCATCTGGGGAGGACAGGTTAGCAATCAGCCCCAGCATTTT. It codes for CATIWGGQVSNQPQHF.

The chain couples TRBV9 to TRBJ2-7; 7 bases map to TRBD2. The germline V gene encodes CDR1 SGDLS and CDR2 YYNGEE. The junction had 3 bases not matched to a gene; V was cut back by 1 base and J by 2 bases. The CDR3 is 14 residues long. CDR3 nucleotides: TGTGCCAGCAGCGTAAGAGCGGGAACCTACGAGCAGTACTTC. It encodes CASSVRAGTYEQYF.

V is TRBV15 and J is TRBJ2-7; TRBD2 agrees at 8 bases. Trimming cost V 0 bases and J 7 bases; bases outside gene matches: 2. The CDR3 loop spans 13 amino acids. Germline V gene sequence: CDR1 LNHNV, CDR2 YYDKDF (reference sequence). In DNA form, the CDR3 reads TGTGCCACCAGCAGAGAAGCGGGAGTTGAGCAGTACTTC. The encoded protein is CATSREAGVEQYF.

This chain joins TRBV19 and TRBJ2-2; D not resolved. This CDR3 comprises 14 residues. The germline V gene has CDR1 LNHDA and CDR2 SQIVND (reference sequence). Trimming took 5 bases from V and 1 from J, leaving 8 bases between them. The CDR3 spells CASSWPENTGELFF. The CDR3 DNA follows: TGTGCCAGTAGTTGGCCCGAGAACACCGGGGAGCTGTTTTTT.

In DNA form, the CDR3 reads TGTGCCAGCAGCTTAGCAGGGGGCGTCGGTGATGAGCAGTTCTTC. This encodes CASSLAGGVGDEQFF. The chain is built from TRBV7-9 and TRBJ2-1, with 7 bases fitting TRBD1. The ends lost 0 bases at V and 8 bases at J; junction bases unmatched: 7. Per the germline V gene, CDR1 is SEHNR and CDR2 is FQNEAQ (reference sequence). There are 15 residues in the CDR3.

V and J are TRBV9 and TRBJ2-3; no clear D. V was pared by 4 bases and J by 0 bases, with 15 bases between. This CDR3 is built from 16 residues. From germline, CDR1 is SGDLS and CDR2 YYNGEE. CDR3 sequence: CASSSQTGPSTDTQYF. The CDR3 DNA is TGTGCCAGCAGCTCTCAGACGGGCCCCAGCACAGATACGCAGTATTTT.

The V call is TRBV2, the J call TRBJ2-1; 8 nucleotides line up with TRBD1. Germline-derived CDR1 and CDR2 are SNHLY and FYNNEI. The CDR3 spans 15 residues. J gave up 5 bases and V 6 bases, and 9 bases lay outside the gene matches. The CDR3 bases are TGTGCCAGCAGGCGCGCCCTGACAGGGGACAATGAGCAGTTCTTC. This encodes CASRRALTGDNEQFF.

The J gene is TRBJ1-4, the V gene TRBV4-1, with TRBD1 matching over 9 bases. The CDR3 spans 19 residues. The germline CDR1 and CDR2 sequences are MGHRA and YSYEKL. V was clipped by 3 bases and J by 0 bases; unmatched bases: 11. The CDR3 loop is CASSQVVQGAQATNEKLFF. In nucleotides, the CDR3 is TGCGCCAGCAGCCAGGTCGTACAGGGGGCACAGGCAACTAATGAAAAACTGTTTTTT.

CDR3: CASSLRVASGTDTQYF. CDR3 bases: TGTGCCAGCAGCTTACGGGTGGCTAGCGGGACGGATACGCAGTATTTT. This chain joins TRBV7-9 and TRBJ2-3; 9 bases agree with TRBD2. The CDR3 runs 16 residues. Per the germline V gene, CDR1 is SEHNR and CDR2 is FQNEAQ (reference sequence). J was trimmed by 6 bases and V by 2 bases; bases with no gene match: 9.